The 20 T cell receptor beta chains below were found in one sample sequenced in a study of a mutant IDH1 vaccine in newly diagnosed glioma. Their cognate antigens are unknown. Clones were read by immunoSEQ multiplex PCR, and TCRdb kept only the in-frame ones, dropping some. The table includes 20,000 to 25,000 clones, 79% detected once. As for time point: week 11, during vaccination. Mutant IDH1 20-mer peptide, at 300 ug, made up each vaccine dose, with topical imiquimod. Here the sequenced sample was PBMCs, taken from a glioma patient whose treatment included an IDH1 peptide vaccine. Source of these receptors: a man aged 35-49 years with glioma.

V usage is TRBV7-9 and J usage is TRBJ1-1, with D maybe TRBD1 (6 bases). Germline lookup yields CDR1 SEHNR and CDR2 FQNEAQ (reference sequence). The CDR3 runs 13 residues. Trimming took 8 bases from V and 2 from J, leaving 12 bases between them. CDR3 protein: CASGRTANTEAFF. The CDR3 bases are TGTGCCAGCGGCAGGACAGCCAACACTGAAGCTTTCTTT.

The rearrangement links TRBV6-1 to TRBJ2-3; D is ambiguous. CDR1 is MNHNS, CDR2 SASEGT, per germline. This CDR3 comprises 15 residues. Trimming pared 1 base from V and 2 bases from J, leaving 10 bases between. The CDR3 sequence: CASSEEADSTDTQYF. In DNA, the CDR3 is TGTGCCAGCAGTGAAGAGGCAGATTCCACAGATACGCAGTATTTT.

Only one count was recorded for this clone. This chain connects TRBV5-5 to TRBJ1-3; D gene ambiguous. The CDR3 consists of 14 residues. CDR1 is SGHKS, CDR2 YYEKEE, per germline (reference sequence). Trimming left V 0 bases short and J 1 base short, with 5 bases between. CDR3 loop: CASSLEGSGNTIYF. CDR3 DNA sequence: TGTGCCAGCAGCTTGGAAGGGTCTGGAAACACCATATATTTT.

The chain has TRBV27 and TRBJ2-3; a weak D match, TRBD1 (5 bases). The V end was cut by 5 bases, the J end by 1 base, with 10 bases between. This CDR3 has 14 amino acids. Looked up from germline, CDR1 is MNHEY and CDR2 is SMNVEV (reference sequence). The CDR3 DNA reads TGTGCCAGCAGTCCCAGGGCCGGCACAGATACGCAGTATTTT. Protein sequence: CASSPRAGTDTQYF.

This chain uses TRBV6-1 with TRBJ1-6; unclear D gene. The CDR3 is made up of 16 amino acids. Germline CDR1 is MNHNS and CDR2 is SASEGT. The V and J ends lost 4 bases and 9 bases respectively, with 19 bases between them. CDR3 in amino acids: CASSVLSEFGVSPLHF. The CDR3 DNA is TGTGCCAGCAGTGTACTCTCGGAATTTGGAGTTTCACCCCTCCACTTT.

The chain carries TRBV19 and TRBJ2-1; no firm D call. The CDR3 is 16 amino acids. From germline, CDR1 is LNHDA and CDR2 SQIVND (reference sequence). Trimming left V 2 bases short and J 4 bases short, with 15 bases between. The CDR3: CASSISWRTGYNEQFF. For the CDR3, the DNA is TGTGCCAGTAGTATATCTTGGCGGACGGGTTACAATGAGCAGTTCTTC.

The genes are TRBV6-5 and TRBJ2-7; D possibly matches TRBD1 or TRBD2 (5 bases each). Germline-derived CDR1 and CDR2 are MNHEY and SVGAGI. The CDR3 is 15 amino acids. Trimming pared 6 bases from V and 0 bases from J, leaving 15 bases between. CDR3 sequence: CASRMEEGSSYEQYF. The CDR3 DNA sequence: TGTGCCAGCAGAATGGAAGAGGGGAGCTCCTACGAGCAGTACTTC.

The chain recombines TRBV15 with TRBJ2-7; no clear D gene. Germline V gene lookup returns CDR1 LNHNV and CDR2 YYDKDF (reference sequence). The CDR3 covers 13 residues. V was shortened by 4 bases and J by 0 bases, with 7 bases between the two germline ends. This chain's CDR3 is CATSKQSSYEQYF. Written as DNA, the CDR3 is TGTGCCACCAGCAAACAGTCCTCCTACGAGCAGTACTTC.

V is TRBV29-1 and J is TRBJ1-2; D gene uncertain. The germline V and J ends were trimmed by 0 bases and 2 bases, with 7 bases remaining between them. The CDR3 is 13 residues long. CDR1 SQVTM and CDR2 ANQGSEA come from the germline V gene. The CDR3 bases are TGCAGCGTTGAAGAAGCCGGGAACTATGGCTACACCTTC. Its translation is CSVEEAGNYGYTF.

The rearrangement joins TRBV27 to TRBJ2-3; 9 bases align to TRBD1. J was trimmed by 3 bases and V by 6 bases; bases with no gene match: 7. Germline V gene lookup returns CDR1 MNHEY and CDR2 SMNVEV (reference sequence). There are 15 residues in the CDR3. CDR3 bases: TGTGCCAGCAGGGACTACAGGGGGCGGACAGATACGCAGTATTTT. Translation gives CASRDYRGRTDTQYF.

Concerning this clone itself: Other DNA sequences in the same sample also yield this CDR3. The chain has TRBV6-5 and TRBJ1-1; no definite D call. The CDR3 is 15 amino acids. Between the trimmed V and J ends, which lost 4 bases and 3 bases, there was a span of 15 bases. Germline lookup yields CDR1 MNHEY and CDR2 SVGAGI. CDR3: CASSLRTPGDTEAFF. CDR3 coding DNA: TGTGCCAGCAGTTTACGAACCCCCGGGGACACTGAAGCTTTCTTT.

V is TRBV28 and J is TRBJ2-7, with TRBD2 identical over 7 bases. J gave up 5 bases and V 3 bases, and 10 bases lay outside the gene matches. Per germline, CDR1 MDHEN and CDR2 SYDVKM. This CDR3 spans 15 amino acids. The CDR3, as DNA: TGTGCCAGCAGTTTTGGGGAGGGTAACGTAGACGAGCAGTACGTC. Protein sequence: CASSFGEGNVDEQYV.

The rearrangement joins TRBV7-9 to TRBJ2-4; 7 nucleotides line up with TRBD1. Trimming took 5 bases from V and 3 from J; bases not matched to a gene: 7. This CDR3 has 15 amino acids. The V gene's germline CDR1 is SEHNR and CDR2 FQNEAQ (reference sequence). CDR3 protein: CASSPGSGGKNIQYF. CDR3 nucleotides: TGTGCCAGCAGCCCCGGCTCAGGGGGCAAAAACATTCAGTACTTC.

This chain joins TRBV6-5 and TRBJ2-1; the match to TRBD2 covers 7 bases. CDR3 length: 14 residues. The ends lost 3 bases at V and 10 bases at J; junction bases unmatched: 9. Germline V CDR1 and CDR2: MNHEY, SVGAGI. CDR3 amino acids: CASSYSGGFGEQFF. CDR3 DNA sequence: TGTGCCAGCAGTTATTCGGGGGGTTTTGGGGAGCAGTTCTTC.

The chain has TRBV5-8 and TRBJ1-6; tentative D call: TRBD1 (5 bases). Germline CDR1 is SGHTS and CDR2 is YDEGEE. Trimming cost V 4 bases and J 7 bases, with 15 bases left between them. The CDR3 is made up of 15 amino acids. In nucleotides, the CDR3 is TGTGCCAGCAGCCGCCCAGGCAGGGCAAATTCACCCCTCCACTTT. Translating gives CASSRPGRANSPLHF.

The chain has TRBV5-6 and TRBJ2-3, with D possibly TRBD1 on 5 matching bases. With 5 bases removed from V and 2 bases from J, the gap between germline ends came to 18 bases. The CDR3 has 16 amino acids. The V gene's germline CDR1 is SGHDT and CDR2 YYEEEE. CDR3: CASRTVQELITDTQYF. The CDR3, as DNA: TGTGCCAGCAGGACCGTACAGGAACTAATCACAGATACGCAGTATTTT.

CDR3 nucleotides: TGTGCCAGCAGCTTAGGATCAGGGAGCGTCTCCTACGAGCAGTACGTC. Amino acid sequence: CASSLGSGSVSYEQYV. The V and J genes are TRBV7-9 and TRBJ2-7; either TRBD1 or TRBD2 may fit D (5 bases each). Trimming shortened V by 1 base and J by 0 bases, and 13 bases separated the two germline ends. The CDR3 has 16 amino acids. In germline, CDR1 is SEHNR, CDR2 FQNEAQ (reference sequence).

The CDR3 loop reads CASSQGVAGGVGELFF. The CDR3 nucleotides are TGTGCCAGCAGCCAAGGGGTAGCGGGAGGGGTCGGGGAGCTGTTTTTT. V gene TRBV4-2 combines with J gene TRBJ2-2; TRBD2 matches at 11 bases. The CDR3 has 16 amino acids. The V and J ends lost 1 base and 7 bases, in that order; junction bases with no gene match: 5. Germline assignment: CDR1 LGHNA and CDR2 YNFKEQ.

This chain connects TRBV2 to TRBJ1-5; D is ambiguous. In germline, CDR1 is SNHLY, CDR2 FYNNEI. This CDR3 region has 15 residues. V lost 5 bases and J lost 0, with 11 bases in between. The CDR3 nucleotides read TGTGCCAGCAGTTCACAAGGATATAGCAATCAGCCCCAGCATTTT. Amino acid sequence: CASSSQGYSNQPQHF.

The gene calls are TRBV7-2 and TRBJ2-1; TRBD1 agrees at 8 bases. This CDR3 has 13 residues. V lost 5 bases to trimming and J lost 8 bases; unmatched junction nucleotides: 5. Germline V CDR1 and CDR2: SGHTA, FQGNSA. The CDR3 region is CASSVSQGDEQFF. The CDR3 DNA follows: TGTGCCAGCAGCGTATCACAGGGGGATGAGCAGTTCTTC.